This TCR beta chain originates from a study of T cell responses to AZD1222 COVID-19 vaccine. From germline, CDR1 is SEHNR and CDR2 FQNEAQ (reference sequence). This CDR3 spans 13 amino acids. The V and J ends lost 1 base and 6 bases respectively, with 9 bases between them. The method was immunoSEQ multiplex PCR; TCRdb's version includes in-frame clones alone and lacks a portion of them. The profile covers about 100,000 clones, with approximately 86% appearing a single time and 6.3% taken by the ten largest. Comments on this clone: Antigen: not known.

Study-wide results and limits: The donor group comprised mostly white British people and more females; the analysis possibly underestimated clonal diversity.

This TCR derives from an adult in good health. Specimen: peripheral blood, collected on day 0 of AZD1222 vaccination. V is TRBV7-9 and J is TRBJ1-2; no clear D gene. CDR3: CASSLGRLDGYTF. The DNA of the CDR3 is TGTGCCAGCAGCTTAGGGCGGCTAGATGGCTACACCTTC. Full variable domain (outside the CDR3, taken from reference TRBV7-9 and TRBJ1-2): DTGVSQNPRHKITKRGQNVTFRCDPISEHNRLYWYRQTLGQGPEFLTYFQNEAQLEKSRLLSDRFSAERPKGSFSTLEIQRTEQGDSAMYLCASSLGRLDGYTFGSGTRLTVV.